Listed below are T cell receptor beta chains from one sample, sequenced in a study of blood T cell repertoires in COVID-19. The protocol was immunoSEQ multiplex PCR, while the TCRdb copy is restricted to in-frame clones and leaves out a portion. The table includes about 27,000 clones, roughly 76% detected once. The sample comprised peripheral blood. Receptors originate from a woman aged 80 or over with acute or convalescent COVID-19. Both conserved end residues are part of each CDR3. The order of the fields is CDR3 protein, CDR3 DNA, J gene, clone size, D gene, V gene. The D gene is left open where the match is weak. A clone size is listed for some rows: how often the clone was seen (once, few, many), or a class if it is expanded.

CDR3aa: CASSPRGQRTYEQYF
CDR3nt: TGTGCCAGCAGCCCGCGCGGACAGAGGACCTACGAGCAGTACTTC
j_gene: TRBJ2-7
abundance: .
d_gene: .
v_gene: TRBV7-2

CDR3aa: CASSTWGHQSGANVLTF
CDR3nt: TGCGCCAGCAGCACCTGGGGACATCAGTCTGGGGCCAACGTCCTGACTTTC
j_gene: TRBJ2-6
abundance: .
d_gene: .
v_gene: TRBV5-1

CDR3aa: CASSLMAAEYNEQFF
CDR3nt: TGCGCCAGCAGCTTGATGGCAGCGGAGTACAATGAGCAGTTCTTC
j_gene: TRBJ2-1
abundance: .
d_gene: .
v_gene: TRBV5-1

CDR3aa: CASSSSKGGTLGDEQYF
CDR3nt: TGTGCCAGCAGTTCGTCCAAGGGAGGGACCTTGGGAGACGAGCAGTACTTC
j_gene: TRBJ2-7
abundance: .
d_gene: TRBD2
v_gene: TRBV6-2/TRBV6-3

CDR3aa: CASSPGTSGGTGELFF
CDR3nt: TGTGCCAGCAGCCCCGGGACTAGCGGGGGGACCGGGGAGCTGTTTTTT
j_gene: TRBJ2-2
abundance: .
d_gene: TRBD2
v_gene: TRBV5-4

CDR3aa: CASSSSSYEQYF
CDR3nt: TGTGCCAGCAGTAGCTCCTCCTACGAGCAGTACTTC
j_gene: TRBJ2-7
abundance: .
d_gene: .
v_gene: TRBV2

CDR3aa: CASSLQALGGTEAFF
CDR3nt: TGTGCCAGCAGCTTACAGGCCTTGGGGGGCACTGAAGCTTTCTTT
j_gene: TRBJ1-1
abundance: few
d_gene: .
v_gene: TRBV13

CDR3aa: CASSRDRGSYEQYF
CDR3nt: TGTGCCAGTAGCCGGGACAGGGGGTCCTACGAGCAGTACTTC
j_gene: TRBJ2-7
abundance: .
d_gene: TRBD1
v_gene: TRBV19

CDR3aa: CASSQEGLAGAIISYEQYF
CDR3nt: TGCGCCAGCAGCCAAGAGGGACTAGCGGGGGCCATTATCTCCTACGAGCAGTACTTC
j_gene: TRBJ2-7
abundance: .
d_gene: TRBD2
v_gene: TRBV4-1

CDR3aa: CASSRGYDYGYTF
CDR3nt: TGCGCCAGCAGCAGGGGTTACGACTATGGCTACACCTTC
j_gene: TRBJ1-2
abundance: .
d_gene: .
v_gene: TRBV5-1

CDR3aa: CASGQGTKNIQYF
CDR3nt: TGTGCTAGTGGACAGGGGACCAAAAACATTCAGTACTTC
j_gene: TRBJ2-4
abundance: .
d_gene: TRBD1
v_gene: TRBV12-5

CDR3aa: CASSPTGQGGYGYTF
CDR3nt: TGTGCCAGCAGTCCTACCGGACAGGGAGGGTATGGCTACACCTTC
j_gene: TRBJ1-2
abundance: .
d_gene: TRBD1
v_gene: TRBV2

CDR3aa: CASSLVVNTEAFF
CDR3nt: TGTGCCAGCAGCTTAGTCGTGAACACTGAAGCTTTCTTT
j_gene: TRBJ1-1
abundance: .
d_gene: .
v_gene: TRBV11-3

CDR3aa: CSVGGAGTGELFF
CDR3nt: TGCAGCGTCGGGGGGGCAGGCACCGGGGAGCTGTTTTTT
j_gene: TRBJ2-2
abundance: .
d_gene: TRBD2
v_gene: TRBV29-1

CDR3aa: CASSLGGGGNHQPQHF
CDR3nt: TGCGCCAGCAGCTTGGGAGGTGGAGGGAATCATCAGCCCCAGCATTTT
j_gene: TRBJ1-5
abundance: .
d_gene: .
v_gene: TRBV5-1

CDR3aa: CASSRRSGRATDTQYF
CDR3nt: TGTGCCAGCAGTCGACGTAGCGGGAGGGCCACAGATACGCAGTATTTT
j_gene: TRBJ2-3
abundance: .
d_gene: TRBD2
v_gene: TRBV6-2/TRBV6-3

CDR3aa: CASSLEPGTGGRRLFF
CDR3nt: TGTGCCAGCAGCTTGGAACCCGGGACAGGGGGCCGGAGACTGTTTTTT
j_gene: TRBJ1-4
abundance: .
d_gene: TRBD1
v_gene: TRBV5-8

CDR3aa: CALRDGYTF
CDR3nt: TGTGCCCTCCGTGATGGCTACACCTTC
j_gene: TRBJ1-2
abundance: .
d_gene: .
v_gene: TRBV7-3

CDR3aa: CASSADRGFTEAFF
CDR3nt: TGTGCCAGTAGTGCCGACAGGGGATTCACTGAAGCTTTCTTT
j_gene: TRBJ1-1
abundance: .
d_gene: TRBD1
v_gene: TRBV19

CDR3aa: CASSRDSSETQYF
CDR3nt: TGTGCCAGTAGTAGGGACAGTTCAGAGACCCAGTACTTC
j_gene: TRBJ2-5
abundance: .
d_gene: TRBD1
v_gene: TRBV19

CDR3aa: CASSLASQGQETQYF
CDR3nt: TGTGCCAGCAGCTTAGCATCCCAGGGGCAAGAGACCCAGTACTTC
j_gene: TRBJ2-5
abundance: .
d_gene: .
v_gene: TRBV7-2

CDR3aa: CASSQTTGLIGYTF
CDR3nt: TGTGCCAGCAGTCAGACGACAGGCCTAATCGGCTACACCTTC
j_gene: TRBJ1-2
abundance: .
d_gene: .
v_gene: TRBV6-5

CDR3aa: CASSPRDSNNEQFF
CDR3nt: TGTGCCAGCTCACCCCGGGACAGCAACAATGAGCAGTTCTTC
j_gene: TRBJ2-1
abundance: few
d_gene: TRBD1
v_gene: TRBV18

CDR3aa: CASSYSTSGHNEQFF
CDR3nt: TGTGCCAGCAGTTACTCAACTAGCGGTCACAATGAGCAGTTCTTC
j_gene: TRBJ2-1
abundance: many
d_gene: TRBD2
v_gene: TRBV6-5

CDR3aa: CASSYGQGYNEKLFF
CDR3nt: TGTGCCAGCAGCTACGGACAGGGCTATAATGAAAAACTGTTTTTT
j_gene: TRBJ1-4
abundance: .
d_gene: TRBD1
v_gene: TRBV11-2

CDR3aa: CATARGPSYEQYF
CDR3nt: TGTGCCACAGCTAGGGGGCCCTCCTACGAGCAGTACTTC
j_gene: TRBJ2-7
abundance: .
d_gene: TRBD1
v_gene: TRBV19

CDR3aa: CACQSDDRHEQYF
CDR3nt: TGTGCCTGCCAATCCGACGACAGACACGAGCAGTACTTC
j_gene: TRBJ2-7
abundance: few
d_gene: .
v_gene: TRBV30